A single sample is the source of the 22 T cell receptor beta chains below, sequenced in a study of T cell changes during pregnancy in multiple sclerosis. The repertoire was sequenced with immunoSEQ multiplex PCR; TCRdb's copy has only in-frame clones and lacks some. The data contain about 22,000 clones, about 90% of them singletons. The source material was CD4+ T cells from peripheral blood mononuclear cells, sampled in the third trimester of pregnancy. The receptors were sampled from a female donor in good health, enrolled as a control in a pregnancy study.

The chain links TRBV25-1 to TRBJ1-1; D is undetermined. This CDR3 has 11 residues. Deletions cut 5 bases from V and 5 bases from J, with 6 bases between. The V gene's germline CDR1 is MGHDK and CDR2 SYGVNS. CDR3: CASSHRTEAFF. CDR3 nucleotide sequence: TGTGCCAGCAGTCACCGGACTGAAGCTTTCTTT. Variable domain in full (rest from reference TRBV25-1 and TRBJ1-1): EADIYQTPRYLVIGTGKKITLECSQTMGHDKMYWYQQDPGMELHLIHYSYGVNSTEKGDLSSESTVSRIRTEHFPLTLESARPSHTSQYLCASSHRTEAFFGQGTRLTVV.

The chain is built from TRBV10-3 and TRBJ1-1; the D gene is possibly TRBD1 (5 bases). Germline CDR1 and CDR2: ENHRY and SYGVKD. The CDR3 loop spans 14 amino acids. V shed 4 bases and J shed 1 base, with 10 bases lying between them. DNA of the CDR3: TGTGCCATCAGTGTGGGGGAGGCGAACACTGAAGCTTTCTTT. Its protein product is CAISVGEANTEAFF.

V and J are TRBV6-6 and TRBJ2-7; 9 bases align to TRBD1. With V trimmed by 10 bases and J by 2 bases, 12 bases remained unmatched. The CDR3 is made up of 15 amino acids. Per germline, CDR1 MNHNY and CDR2 SVGAGI (reference sequence). In DNA form, the CDR3 reads TGTGCCACTAAAGACCCCGGACAGGGGACCTACGAGCAGTACTTC. Its translation is CATKDPGQGTYEQYF.

The genes are TRBV7-3 and TRBJ2-7; 7 nucleotides agree with TRBD1. The CDR3 runs to 14 residues. J lost 0 bases, V lost 4 bases, and 3 bases had no gene match. CDR1 is SGHTA and CDR2 is FQGTGA in the germline V gene. The CDR3 loop is CASSSDRDSYEQYF. The CDR3 DNA reads TGTGCCAGCAGCTCCGACAGGGACTCCTACGAGCAGTACTTC.

The gene calls are TRBV5-4 and TRBJ2-1; possible D gene TRBD1, 6 bases. Germline lookup yields CDR1 SGHNT and CDR2 YYREEE (reference sequence). The V end was cut by 0 bases, the J end by 6 bases, with 16 bases between. This CDR3 contains 16 residues. Written as DNA, the CDR3 is TGTGCCAGCAGCTTGGCCCTACCGGGACACATCAATGAGCAGTTCTTC. Translation gives CASSLALPGHINEQFF.

This chain joins TRBV9 and TRBJ1-2, with 8 bases identical to TRBD1. Germline V gene sequence: CDR1 SGDLS, CDR2 YYNGEE. The CDR3 extends over 13 amino acids. Trimming removed 3 bases from V and 7 bases from J; junction bases left unmatched: 5. The CDR3 protein is CASSATGVFGYTF. DNA for the CDR3: TGTGCCAGCAGCGCGACAGGGGTTTTTGGCTACACCTTC. The whole variable domain, filled in from reference TRBV9 and TRBJ1-2, reads DSGVTQTPKHLITATGQRVTLRCSPRSGDLSVYWYQQSLDQGLQFLIQYYNGEERAKGNILERFSAQQFPDLHSELNLSSLELGDSALYFCASSATGVFGYTFGSGTRLTVV.

V is TRBV2 and J is TRBJ1-5, with D hard to call. Trimming took 7 bases from V and 4 from J, leaving 11 bases between them. The CDR3 totals 13 residues. Germline CDR1 and CDR2: SNHLY and FYNNEI. As DNA, the CDR3 is TGTGCCAGCACGGCGGGGATAAATCAGCCCCAGCATTTT. Protein product: CASTAGINQPQHF.

The chain combines TRBV28 with TRBJ2-1; 12 bases are a match to TRBD2. The length of the CDR3 is 15 residues. Germline V lookup: CDR1 MDHEN, CDR2 SYDVKM. V trimming: 4 bases; J trimming: 5 bases; junction bases outside the gene matches: 3. Here the CDR3 reads CASSWTSGTNNEQFF. DNA of the CDR3: TGTGCCAGCAGTTGGACTAGCGGGACTAACAATGAGCAGTTCTTC.

The chain recombines TRBV5-1 with TRBJ2-3; 11 bases line up with TRBD2. V shed 6 bases and J 4 bases; nucleotides not matched to a gene: 4. The CDR3 contains 14 residues. Germline CDR1 and CDR2: SGHRS and YFSETQ. The CDR3 sequence is CASKELAGADTQYF. CDR3 coding DNA: TGCGCCAGCAAGGAACTAGCGGGAGCAGATACGCAGTATTTT. Supplemented by reference TRBV5-1 and TRBJ2-3, the full variable domain reads KAGVTQTPRYLIKTRGQQVTLSCSPISGHRSVSWYQQTPGQGLQFLFEYFSETQRNKGNFPGRFSGRQFSNSRSEMNVSTLELGDSALYLCASKELAGADTQYFGPGTRLTVL.

V gene TRBV5-6 combines with J gene TRBJ2-2; possible D gene TRBD2, 5 bases. The CDR3 has 15 amino acids. Germline assignment: CDR1 SGHDT and CDR2 YYEEEE. V was trimmed by 4 bases and J by 1 base, leaving 11 bases between them. The CDR3 DNA is TGTGCCAGCAGCCCCAACGGGATGAACACCGGGGAGCTGTTTTTT. Protein product: CASSPNGMNTGELFF.

J is TRBJ1-1 and V is TRBV5-4, with a possible D match to TRBD1 (6 bases). Deletions cut 0 bases from V and 8 bases from J, with 17 bases between. There are 15 residues in the CDR3. CDR1 and CDR2 from the germline V gene are SGHNT and YYREEE (reference sequence). The CDR3 DNA is TGTGCCAGCAGCTTGGAGCGTCAGGGGCGCCCCGAAGCTTTCTTT. Its translation: CASSLERQGRPEAFF.

V and J are TRBV11-2 and TRBJ2-7; D gene ambiguous. The germline gives CDR1 SGHAT, CDR2 FQNNGV. This CDR3 has 12 residues. V was pared by 3 bases and J by 2 bases, with 5 bases between. The CDR3, as DNA: TGTGCCAGCAGCTTGGAGACCTACGAGCAGTACTTC. Translating it yields CASSLETYEQYF. The full variable domain, rest sourced from reference TRBV11-2 and TRBJ2-7, is EAGVAQSPRYKIIEKRQSVAFWCNPISGHATLYWYQQILGQGPKLLIQFQNNGVVDDSQLPKDRFSAERLKGVDSTLKIQPAKLEDSAVYLCASSLETYEQYFGPGTRLTVT.

The chain couples TRBV6-5 to TRBJ2-5; tentative D call: TRBD2 (5 bases). The CDR3 loop spans 13 amino acids. V was pared by 5 bases and J by 3 bases, with 10 bases between. Germline lookup yields CDR1 MNHEY and CDR2 SVGAGI. The CDR3 nucleotides are TGTGCCAGCAGTCCCACGGGGAAAGAGACCCAGTACTTC. Translation gives CASSPTGKETQYF.

This chain links TRBV4-2 with TRBJ2-7, with a possible D match to TRBD1 (6 bases). V gave up 5 bases and J gave up 2 bases, with 10 bases separating them. Germline V CDR1 and CDR2: LGHNA, YNFKEQ. This CDR3 contains 13 residues. CDR3 sequence: CASSKGQTYEQYF. Written as DNA, the CDR3 is TGTGCCAGCAGCAAAGGACAGACCTACGAGCAGTACTTC.

This chain connects TRBV28 to TRBJ1-1; 9 bases line up with TRBD1. The CDR3 contains 15 residues. V lost 6 bases, J lost 3 bases, and 8 bases stayed unmatched. Germline assignment: CDR1 MDHEN and CDR2 SYDVKM. The CDR3 DNA reads as TGTGCCAGCAGGTCCCGGGACAGGGTGGACACTGAAGCTTTCTTT. Its protein product is CASRSRDRVDTEAFF.

The chain joins TRBV6-5 to TRBJ2-7; possible D gene TRBD2, 6 bases. The CDR3 is 15 amino acids. Germline assignment: CDR1 MNHEY and CDR2 SVGAGI. Trimming cost V 6 bases and J 5 bases, with 20 bases left between them. CDR3 amino acids: CASRPTGTHGNEQYF. The CDR3 nucleotides are TGTGCCAGCAGGCCCACCGGGACTCACGGGAACGAGCAGTACTTC.

The chain joins TRBV5-1 to TRBJ2-7; 14 nucleotides line up with TRBD2. The ends lost 4 bases at V and 0 bases at J; junction bases unmatched: 9. This CDR3 comprises 18 residues. CDR1 is SGHRS and CDR2 is YFSETQ in the germline V gene. CDR3 coding DNA: TGCGCCAGCAGCCCGACGACTAGCGGGGGGGAGAGCTCCTACGAGCAGTACTTC. It specifies CASSPTTSGGESSYEQYF. The full variable domain, rest sourced from reference TRBV5-1 and TRBJ2-7, is KAGVTQTPRYLIKTRGQQVTLSCSPISGHRSVSWYQQTPGQGLQFLFEYFSETQRNKGNFPGRFSGRQFSNSRSEMNVSTLELGDSALYLCASSPTTSGGESSYEQYFGPGTRLTVT.

V is TRBV18 and J is TRBJ1-2; D gene ambiguous. The CDR3 is made up of 15 amino acids. Germline V CDR1 and CDR2: KGHSH, LQKENI. V was clipped by 3 bases and J by 7 bases, with 18 bases between them. CDR3 DNA: TGTGCCAGCTCACCGAGGGTAAATGATCTGATTGGCTACACCTTC. It yields the protein CASSPRVNDLIGYTF.

CDR3 coding DNA: TGTGCCAGCAGTGAAAGACTCGTCACCTACGAGCAGTACTTC. Translating it yields CASSERLVTYEQYF. The chain employs TRBV2 and TRBJ2-7; D is uncertain. CDR3 length: 14 amino acids. Trimming removed 2 bases at V and 2 bases at J, with 10 bases between. Germline V lookup: CDR1 SNHLY, CDR2 FYNNEI.

The V gene is TRBV9, the J gene TRBJ2-5; TRBD2 matches 10 bases. V trimming: 0 bases; J trimming: 3 bases; junction bases outside the gene matches: 2. There are 15 residues in the CDR3. Per germline, CDR1 SGDLS and CDR2 YYNGEE. DNA for the CDR3: TGTGCCAGCAGCGTAGCTAGCGGGAGTGAAGAGACCCAGTACTTC. Translated, it gives CASSVASGSEETQYF.

This clone has a single count. The chain is built from TRBV2 and TRBJ2-3; D is perhaps TRBD2 (6 bases). Looked up from germline, CDR1 is SNHLY and CDR2 is FYNNEI. Trimming stripped 6 bases from V and 9 bases from J, with 25 bases between. The CDR3 is made up of 16 amino acids. The CDR3 spells CASSPDIVGGFDTQYF. The CDR3 DNA reads as TGTGCCAGCAGCCCGGATATCGTGGGGGGATTTGACACGCAGTATTTT.

This chain links TRBV28 with TRBJ1-5; D is unclear. CDR1 is MDHEN, CDR2 SYDVKM, per germline. Trimming stripped 6 bases from V and 4 bases from J, with 16 bases between. The CDR3 has 15 amino acids. Here the CDR3 reads CASRGIFEGNQPQHF. In DNA, the CDR3 is TGTGCCAGCAGGGGTATCTTCGAGGGAAATCAGCCCCAGCATTTT.